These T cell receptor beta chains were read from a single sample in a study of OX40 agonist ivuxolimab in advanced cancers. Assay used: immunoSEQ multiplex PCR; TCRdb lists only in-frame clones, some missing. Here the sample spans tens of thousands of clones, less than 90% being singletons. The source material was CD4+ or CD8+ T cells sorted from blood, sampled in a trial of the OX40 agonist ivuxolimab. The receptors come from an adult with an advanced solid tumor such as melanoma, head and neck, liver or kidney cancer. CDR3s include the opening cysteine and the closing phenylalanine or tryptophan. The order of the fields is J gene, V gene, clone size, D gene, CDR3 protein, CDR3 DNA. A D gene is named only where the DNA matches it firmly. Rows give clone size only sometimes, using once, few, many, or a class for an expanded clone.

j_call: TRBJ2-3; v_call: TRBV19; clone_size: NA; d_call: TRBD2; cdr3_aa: CASSARLAGGLTDTQYF; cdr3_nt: TGTGCCAGTAGTGCCCGACTAGCGGGAGGCCTCACAGATACGCAGTATTTT
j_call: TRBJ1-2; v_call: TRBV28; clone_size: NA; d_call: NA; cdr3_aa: CASALLANYGYTF; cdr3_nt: TGTGCCTCAGCCCTACTCGCTAACTATGGCTACACCTTC
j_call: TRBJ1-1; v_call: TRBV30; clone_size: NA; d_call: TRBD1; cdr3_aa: CAWMGYRGRNTEAFF; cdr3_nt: TGTGCCTGGATGGGGTACAGGGGCCGGAACACTGAAGCTTTCTTT
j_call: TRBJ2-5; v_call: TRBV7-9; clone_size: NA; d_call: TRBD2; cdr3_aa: CASSQPEAGGPGETQYF; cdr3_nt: TGTGCCAGCAGCCAACCAGAAGCGGGGGGGCCGGGAGAGACCCAGTACTTC
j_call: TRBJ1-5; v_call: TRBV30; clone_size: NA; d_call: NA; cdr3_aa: CAWSVGGGFRQPQHF; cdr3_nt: TGTGCCTGGAGTGTAGGGGGAGGATTTCGTCAGCCCCAGCATTTT
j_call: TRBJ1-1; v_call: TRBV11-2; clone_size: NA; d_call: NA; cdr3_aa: CASSRYTARHTEAFF; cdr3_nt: TGTGCCAGCAGCCGATACACAGCGAGGCACACTGAAGCTTTCTTT
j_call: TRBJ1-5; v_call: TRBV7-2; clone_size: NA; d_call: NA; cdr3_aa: CASSSDSLRSQPQHF; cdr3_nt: TGTGCCAGCAGCTCGGACAGTTTGCGGAGTCAGCCCCAGCATTTT
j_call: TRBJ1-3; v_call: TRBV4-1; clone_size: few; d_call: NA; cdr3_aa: CASSQDAAVRNTIYF; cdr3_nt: TGCGCCAGCAGCCAAGATGCGGCCGTCCGAAACACCATATATTTT
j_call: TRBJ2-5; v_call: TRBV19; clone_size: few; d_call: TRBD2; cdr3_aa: CASRNVGREAQETQYF; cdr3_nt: TGTGCCAGTAGAAATGTGGGACGGGAGGCCCAAGAGACCCAGTACTTC
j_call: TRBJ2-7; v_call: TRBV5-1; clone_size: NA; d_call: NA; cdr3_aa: CASSLGQVYEQYF; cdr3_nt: TGCGCCAGCAGCTTGGGACAAGTCTACGAGCAGTACTTC
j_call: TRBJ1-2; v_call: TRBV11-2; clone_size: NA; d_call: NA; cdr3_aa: CASSKGHGDDYGYTF; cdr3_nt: TGTGCCAGCAGCAAAGGACACGGGGACGACTATGGCTACACCTTC
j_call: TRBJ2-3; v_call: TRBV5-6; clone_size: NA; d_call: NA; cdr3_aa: CASSPTRFPTQYF; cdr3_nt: TGTGCCAGCAGTCCTACTAGATTCCCTACGCAGTATTTT
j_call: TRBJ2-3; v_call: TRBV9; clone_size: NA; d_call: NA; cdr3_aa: CASSPAGDSTDTQYF; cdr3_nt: TGTGCCAGCAGCCCAGCGGGTGATAGCACAGATACGCAGTATTTT
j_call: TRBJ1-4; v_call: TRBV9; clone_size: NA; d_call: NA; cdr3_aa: CASSVGGRRNEKLFF; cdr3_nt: TGTGCCAGCAGCGTAGGGGGTCGACGTAATGAAAAACTGTTTTTT
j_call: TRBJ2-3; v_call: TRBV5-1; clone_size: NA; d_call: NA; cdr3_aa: CASSLSDFSTDTQYF; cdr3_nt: TGCGCCAGCAGCTTGTCTGACTTTAGCACAGATACGCAGTATTTT
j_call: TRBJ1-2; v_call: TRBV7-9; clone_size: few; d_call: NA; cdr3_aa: CASSLGPVKGYTF; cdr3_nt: TGTGCCAGCAGCTTAGGGCCAGTTAAAGGCTACACCTTC